The 6 T cell receptor beta chains given below trace back to one sample, sequenced in a study of cytomegalovirus exposure and HLA in healthy donors (dated by TCRdb to the late 2010s). The library relied on the immunoSEQ multiplex PCR assay. For the multiplex PCR, a mixture combining 60 forward primers for TCR Vbeta segments and 13 reverse primers for TCR Jbeta segments was used. The table was pulled from immuneACCESS by TCRdb, which kept in-frame rearrangements only. Such tables lose some clones; where checked, under half of the loss comes from unresolved V genes, and the rest has no known cause. The sample table gives 200,000 or so clones. About 0.74% of the sample is held by the ten biggest clonotypes. Sequenced material: PBMCs. All receptors derive from a boy aged 5-17 years in good health and CMV-seronegative.

This sequence joins TRBV10-3 and TRBJ1-2; no clear D. Trimming pared 0 bases from V and 3 bases from J, leaving 5 bases between. This CDR3 spans 13 amino acids. Germline assignment: CDR1 ENHRY and CDR2 SYGVKD. CDR3 coding DNA: TGTGCCATCAGTGAGTCCTACCACTATGGCTACACCTTC. It translates to CAISESYHYGYTF.

This chain uses TRBV27 with TRBJ1-6; 11 positions agree with TRBD1. V lost 3 bases to trimming and J lost 10 bases; unmatched junction nucleotides: 8. Per germline, CDR1 MNHEY and CDR2 SMNVEV (reference sequence). This CDR3 spans 16 amino acids. The CDR3 loop reads CASSFNPGTGGSPLHF. CDR3 DNA sequence: TGTGCCAGCAGTTTCAATCCCGGGACAGGGGGATCACCCCTCCACTTT.

The chain uses TRBV4-1 and TRBJ1-4; 8 bases match TRBD1. There are 15 residues in the CDR3. From germline, CDR1 is MGHRA and CDR2 YSYEKL. The trim removed 2 bases at V and 3 bases at J, leaving 2 bases unmatched. Here the CDR3 reads CASSQQGAANEKLFF. The CDR3 DNA reads as TGCGCCAGCAGCCAACAGGGGGCCGCTAATGAAAAACTGTTTTTT.

J is TRBJ1-3 and V is TRBV19; D gene ambiguous. There are 13 residues in the CDR3. The V gene lost 7 bases and the J gene lost 1 base, with 8 bases spanning the gap. Germline V CDR1 and CDR2: LNHDA, SQIVND (reference sequence). CDR3 sequence: CASISYSGNTIYF. The CDR3 bases are TGTGCCAGTATTTCGTATTCTGGAAACACCATATATTTT.

The chain is built from TRBV5-8 and TRBJ1-5; D is undetermined. Trimming shortened V by 4 bases and J by 3 bases, and 17 bases separated the two germline ends. Germline V gene sequence: CDR1 SGHTS, CDR2 YDEGEE. This CDR3 comprises 16 residues. The CDR3 coding sequence is TGTGCCAGCAGCACGACGGCAGGCAGATTCAATCAGCCCCAGCATTTT. Its protein product is CASSTTAGRFNQPQHF.

This chain's CDR3 is CAIRTGTGMYSPLHF. The CDR3 DNA reads TGTGCCATCAGGACCGGGACAGGGATGTATTCACCCCTCCACTTT. The chain joins TRBV10-3 to TRBJ1-6, with TRBD1 identical over 9 bases. The V segment lost 6 bases and the J segment 8 bases; nucleotides outside the gene matches: 8. Per germline, CDR1 ENHRY and CDR2 SYGVKD. The CDR3 contains 15 residues.